The present entry profiles one T cell receptor beta chain with its context. Its specificity is unknown. The assay was immunoSEQ multiplex PCR, and TCRdb's table has in-frame clones only and misses some. The table records 100,000 to 110,000 clones, 75% to 95% of them present only once. These data belong to a study of siplizumab effects on memory and regulatory T cells. Overall study findings and caveats: Naive T cell populations appeared to exhibit greater diversity than memory cells and appeared to be major alloresponse contributors.

CDR1 is KGHSH, CDR2 LQKENI, per germline. This CDR3 spans 15 amino acids. Trimming at V came to 5 bases and at J to 3 bases, leaving 4 bases not matched to a gene. This clonotype originated in a human donor in good health. The sample was CD4+ T cells sorted from blood. The V gene is TRBV18, the J gene TRBJ2-2; 9 bases map to TRBD1. The CDR3, as DNA: TGTGCCAGCTCAAAGGGACAGGGCGACACCGGGGAGCTGTTTTTT. This translates into CASSKGQGDTGELFF.